The 32 T cell receptor delta chains below come from one sample, sequenced in a study of γδ T cells in repeated Plasmodium falciparum infection. Bulk repertoires came from Vgamma9/Vdelta2+ or Vdelta2-negative gammadelta T cells flow-sorted from PBMC. TCRdb ran CATT on the multiplex PCR reads. The sample lists over 90,000 delta-chain clones; 0.75% to 1% were seen once. Source material: gamma-delta T cells from blood. Receptor source: a pool of human donors (malaria-infected and uninfected, not separated).

A note on this clone: TCRdb assigns this DNA the protein of a much larger clone, which departs from its translation at residue 8; this likely reflects a read error, and the protein shown comes from translating the DNA. The gene calls are TRDV2 and TRDJ1, with 10 nucleotides matching TRDD3. TCRdb leaves out the J gene; it was filled in here by matching the DNA to germline. The CDR3 is 19 residues long. Germline trimming cut 5 bases from V and 0 bases from J; bases unmatched to any gene: 17. The germline CDR1 and CDR2 sequences are GEAIGNYY and EKD. CDR3 amino acids: CACGPRDRGIRKYTDKLIF. The CDR3 DNA sequence: TGTGCCTGTGGACCACGAGACAGGGGGATACGTAAGTACACCGATAAACTCATCTTT.

This clone came up a few times. This DNA's translation and the protein TCRdb lists, from a much larger clone, do not match at residue 9, likely due to a read error; the protein shown is translated from the DNA. This chain joins TRDV1 and TRDJ1; 8 bases are shared with TRDD3. The J gene, absent from TCRdb, was called here by matching the DNA to germline. Germline V gene sequence: CDR1 TSWWSYY, CDR2 QGS. V shed 4 bases and J 0 bases; nucleotides not matched to a gene: 22. The CDR3 extends over 21 amino acids. The CDR3 region is CALGAYLPPYDLWGNTDKLIF. CDR3 coding DNA: TGTGCTCTTGGGGCGTACCTCCCGCCCTACGACCTCTGGGGGAACACCGATAAACTCATCTTT.

Turning to this clone: TCRdb has a much larger clone's protein, which differs at residue 15 from the translation of this DNA, likely because of a read error; what is shown is the protein translated from the DNA. The chain recombines TRDV1 with TRDJ1; 8 positions match TRDD3. TCRdb leaves out the J gene; it was filled in here by matching the DNA to germline. The germline V gene encodes CDR1 TSWWSYY and CDR2 QGS. The CDR3 contains 19 residues. V shed 0 bases, J shed 8 bases, and the junction held 20 bases outside the gene matches. For the CDR3, the DNA is TGTGCTCTTGGGGAACTATTCCCCCGGGCTTCACGTTGGGGGATGAAACTCATCTTT. Translating gives CALGELFPRASRWGMKLIF.

Notes on this clone: This DNA's translation and the protein TCRdb lists, from a much larger clone, do not match at residue 16, likely due to a read error; the protein shown is translated from the DNA. The J gene is uncalled and the V gene is TRDV2; the D call in the table, TRDD3, was not verified against the DNA. CDR1 and CDR2 (germline): GEAIGNYY, EKD. The CDR3 consists of 18 residues. CDR3 DNA: TGTGCCTGTGACACCGGCGACTGGGGGATACCCGACACCGATAAACCCATCTTT. As protein: CACDTGDWGIPDTDKPIF.

This clone has more than one count but fewer than ten. The protein held in TCRdb is that of a much larger clone and does not match this DNA's translation at residue 13, likely because of a read error; the protein shown is translated from the DNA. The chain carries TRDV2 and TRDJ1; 10 positions agree with TRDD3. The J gene was missing in TCRdb and was found by matching the end of the DNA to germline. CDR1 and CDR2 from the germline V gene are GEAIGNYY and EKD. This CDR3 is built from 17 residues. The CDR3 protein is CACDTITGGFNTGKLIF. CDR3 DNA: TGTGCCTGTGACACTATTACTGGGGGATTTAACACCGGTAAACTCATCTTT.

This clone was found a few times. TCRdb has a much larger clone's protein, which differs at residue 6 from the translation of this DNA, likely because of a read error; what is shown is the protein translated from the DNA. The chain joins TRDV2 to TRDJ1; 7 nucleotides agree with TRDD3. TCRdb does not report a J gene; here it was assigned by matching the DNA to germline references. CDR3 length: 19 amino acids. Germline V gene sequence: CDR1 GEAIGNYY, CDR2 EKD. The trim removed 0 bases at V and 0 bases at J, leaving 15 bases unmatched. The CDR3 DNA reads TGTGCCTGTGACACCGCTTCCCCTGGGGGGGGCCAGTACACCGATAAACTCATCTTT. Amino acids: CACDTASPGGGQYTDKLIF.

A remark on this clone: The amino acid sequence in TCRdb belongs to a much larger clone and departs from this DNA's translation at residue 8, likely a sequencing read error; the sequence shown is translated from the DNA. The rearrangement joins TRDV1 to TRDJ1; 7 bases align to TRDD3. The J gene was missing in TCRdb and was found by matching the end of the DNA to germline. The CDR3 is made up of 18 amino acids. The germline V gene has CDR1 TSWWSYY and CDR2 QGS. Losses at the gene ends were 0 bases for V and 0 bases for J; bases not matched to a gene: 10. CDR3 bases: TGTGCTCTTGGGGAACTGGAGGCTGGGGGTTTGTACACCGATAAACTCATCTTT. Amino acid sequence: CALGELEAGGLYTDKLIF.

In this sample, this clone turned up a few times. The TCRdb record carries a much larger clone's protein, which differs from this DNA's translation at residue 21; a read error is the likely cause, and the protein listed here is the DNA translation. The gene calls are TRDV1 and TRDJ1, with D perhaps given as TRDD2 or TRDD3 (6 bases each). The J gene is absent in TCRdb and was assigned here via DNA matching to germline. V lost 1 base to trimming and J lost 7 bases, with 46 bases between them. The CDR3 spans 25 residues. Germline V gives CDR1 TSWWSYY, CDR2 QGS. CDR3 residues: CALGERVGTYLLGGPTTLLGRKLIF. The CDR3 DNA is TGTGCTCTTGGGGAACGGGTCGGGACCTACCTTTTAGGAGGTCCTACTACCCTACTGGGACGTAAACTCATCTTT.

Notes on this clone: The TCRdb protein, from a much larger clone, departs from this DNA's translation at residue 13, likely by read error; the protein shown derives from the DNA. This chain links TRDV1 with TRDJ1; D tentatively reads TRDD2 or TRDD3 (9 bases each). TCRdb carries no J gene annotation; the J gene was assigned here by matching the DNA with germline. From germline, CDR1 is TSWWSYY and CDR2 QGS. The CDR3 length is 26 residues. The germline V and J ends were trimmed by 2 bases and 1 base, with 44 bases remaining between them. The CDR3 sequence is CALGEAGPSYGRGTGGPRWVTDKLIF. CDR3 DNA: TGTGCTCTTGGGGAAGCGGGGCCTTCCTACGGGAGGGGTACTGGGGGACCCCGTTGGGTCACCGATAAACTCATCTTT.

A word on this clone: The protein that TCRdb holds for this DNA derives from a much larger clone and differs from the translated DNA at residue 8, which likely indicates a read error; the protein shown here is translated from the DNA. The V call is TRDV2, the J call TRDJ1, with D tentatively TRDD1 (5 bases). TCRdb does not report a J gene; here it was assigned by matching the DNA to germline references. This CDR3 is 15 amino acids long. CDR1 and CDR2 (germline): GEAIGNYY, EKD. Deletions cut 3 bases from V and 3 bases from J, with 16 bases between. The DNA for the CDR3 is TGTGCCTGTGACGAAATGAGGTATACCCCCGATAAACTCATCTTT. Translation: CACDEMRYTPDKLIF.

In its sample, this clone was seen a few times. This DNA's translation differs at residue 5 from TCRdb's protein, which comes from a much larger clone; a read error is likely, and the protein shown is translated from the DNA. The rearrangement joins TRDV2 to TRDJ1; 9 bases agree with TRDD3. No J gene was available from TCRdb, and it was assigned here by a germline match of the DNA. Trimming at V came to 3 bases and at J to 5 bases, leaving 27 bases not matched to a gene. The CDR3 loop spans 21 amino acids. From germline, CDR1 is GEAIGNYY and CDR2 EKD. CDR3 amino acids: CACDALRSGVLGDTAGDKLIF. DNA for the CDR3: TGTGCCTGTGACGCACTACGTTCCGGCGTACTGGGGGACACGGCGGGTGATAAACTCATCTTT.

This clone has a handful of counts. The amino acid sequence in TCRdb belongs to a much larger clone and departs from this DNA's translation at residue 3, likely a sequencing read error; the sequence shown is translated from the DNA. The chain has TRDV2 and TRDJ3, with D possibly being TRDD3 (6 bases). Here the J gene came from matching the DNA to germline, since TCRdb omits it. Germline V gives CDR1 GEAIGNYY, CDR2 EKD. CDR3 length: 17 amino acids. As DNA, the CDR3 is TGTGCCCGTGACACCGTACTGGGCTCCTGGGACACCCGACAGATGTTTTTC. Translation gives CARDTVLGSWDTRQMFF.

Turning to this clone: TCRdb attributes to this sequence the protein of a much larger clone, which differs from the DNA translation at residue 17; a read error is likely, and the protein displayed is translated from the DNA. No J gene was assigned, while the V gene was called as TRDV2; the D call TRDD3 from the table was never checked on the DNA. In germline, CDR1 is GEAIGNYY, CDR2 EKD. The CDR3 runs to 19 residues. CDR3 sequence reads: CACGSSADTRGLYTDKPIF. CDR3 DNA sequence: TGTGCCTGTGGTAGTTCCGCCGACACTCGGGGACTTTACACCGATAAACCCATCTTT.

This clone was observed a handful of times. The protein TCRdb lists belongs to a much larger clone and differs from this DNA's translation at residue 17, which points to a read error; the protein shown is made from the DNA. The rearrangement links TRDV2 to TRDJ1, with 8 bases that match TRDD3. This CDR3 comprises 18 residues. Germline V gene lookup returns CDR1 GEAIGNYY and CDR2 EKD. The CDR3 nucleotides read TGTGCCTGTGACATCTTACTGGGGGGTCCTCAGTACACCGATAAACTCACCTTT. It codes for CACDILLGGPQYTDKLTF.

Turning to this clone: A read error is likely here: a far larger clone is one base away. The DNA is left out, because the CDR3 cannot be placed on it with certainty; the CDR3 is given as TCRdb lists it. Other DNA sequences in this specimen translate into the identical CDR3. The V gene is given as TRDV1, and no J gene call is available; the DNA was not used to check the table's D call, TRDD3. The CDR3 is 20 residues long, counting both termini. Germline V gene sequence: CDR1 TSWWSYY, CDR2 QGS. This chain's CDR3 is CALGEQVGWGSYSYTDKLIF.

Worth noting for this clone: TCRdb records a much larger clone's protein for this DNA, with a difference at residues 10 and 11 that likely arises from a read error; the protein given is the translation of the DNA. The chain carries TRDV1 and TRDJ1, with 7 positions matching TRDD3. TCRdb supplies no J gene; here it was assigned by aligning the nucleotide sequence to germline. Germline V CDR1 and CDR2: TSWWSYY, QGS. The V and J ends lost 4 bases and 2 bases, in that order; junction bases with no gene match: 34. The CDR3 sequence is 24 residues long. CDR3 sequence: CALGARSTPPPLEWGKVGTDKLIF. CDR3 DNA: TGTGCTCTTGGGGCCAGATCCACGCCTCCGCCCCTGGAATGGGGGAAGGTAGGGACCGATAAACTCATCTTT.

This clone has a count of ten or more. V is TRDV2 and J is TRDJ1, with 9 nucleotides matching TRDD3. CDR3 length: 20 amino acids. Per the germline V gene, CDR1 is GEAIGNYY and CDR2 is EKD. J was trimmed by 0 bases and V by 0 bases; bases with no gene match: 16. This CDR3 reads CACDTVNSLGDSGYTDKLIF. Here the CDR3 DNA reads TGTGCCTGTGACACCGTTAACTCACTGGGGGACAGTGGATACACCGATAAACTCATCTTT.

This clone was seen ten or more times. The protein TCRdb lists belongs to a much larger clone and differs from this DNA's translation at residue 14, which points to a read error; the protein shown is made from the DNA. V usage is TRDV1 and J usage is TRDJ1; 8 nucleotides line up with TRDD3. TCRdb does not report a J gene; here it was assigned by matching the DNA to germline references. The CDR3 covers 18 residues. Germline assignment: CDR1 TSWWSYY and CDR2 QGS. Germline trimming cut 3 bases from V and 7 bases from J; bases unmatched to any gene: 19. In DNA form, the CDR3 reads TGTGCTCTTGGGGACCCCCTCGGTTCTTTACTGGGGGCCTCTAAACTCATCTTT. This gives the protein CALGDPLGSLLGASKLIF.

This clone was counted between two and nine times. TCRdb's entry gives the protein of a much larger clone, which mismatches this DNA's translation at residue 15, likely from a read error; the protein reported here is translated from the DNA. The CDR3 sequence: CALGDTLTANSKSSELIF. The CDR3 DNA sequence: TGTGCTCTTGGGGATACTCTCACGGCGAACAGTAAATCCAGTGAACTCATCTTT. The V call is TRDV1, the J call TRDJ1; no reliable D call. The J gene, absent from TCRdb, was called here by matching the DNA to germline. Trimming removed 3 bases at V and 9 bases at J, with 29 bases between. Germline lookup yields CDR1 TSWWSYY and CDR2 QGS. CDR3 length equals 18 residues.

This clone was found a few times. The protein TCRdb gives is from a much larger clone and does not agree with this DNA's translation at residue 4, likely a read error; the protein shown here comes from the DNA. The chain is built from TRDV2 and TRDJ1; 11 bases line up with TRDD3. This CDR3 spans 17 amino acids. In germline, CDR1 is GEAIGNYY, CDR2 EKD. V lost 5 bases to trimming and J lost 4 bases; unmatched junction nucleotides: 14. CDR3 in amino acids: CACGGLGDSGYSDKLIF. The DNA for the CDR3 is TGTGCCTGTGGCGGACTGGGGGATAGTGGGTACAGCGATAAACTCATCTTT.

A word on this clone: This DNA translates differently at residue 20 from the TCRdb protein, which is that of a much larger clone; a read error is likely, and the protein shown is the DNA's own translation. This chain connects TRDV3 to TRDJ1; 8 positions agree with TRDD3. CDR3 size: 23 residues. Per germline, CDR1 TVYSNPD and CDR2 GDNSRS (reference sequence). Here the CDR3 DNA reads TGTGCCTTTAGAGGGGTTAGGTCGGGCCTACAGGGTGGGGGATTACTGTACACCGATAGACTCATCTTT. Protein product: CAFRGVRSGLQGGGLLYTDRLIF.

This clone was detected many times. One end of the junction fails to match germline, which may point to a read error. Other DNA sequences in this specimen translate into the identical CDR3. The J gene is TRDJ1, the V gene TRDV1; D is possibly TRDD3 (6 bases). The CDR3 extends over 16 amino acids. CDR1 TSWWSYY and CDR2 QGS come from the germline V gene. CDR3 residues: CALGGPQPRTGRGLIF. The DNA of the CDR3 is TGCGCTCTTGGGGGGCCACAACCACGGACTGGGAGGGGGCTCATCTTT.

This clone is termed medium-sized. The same CDR3 arises from other DNA sequences in this sample as well. The V gene is TRDV1, the J gene TRDJ1; D is unclear. The CDR3 extends over 13 amino acids. CDR1 and CDR2 (germline): TSWWSYY, QGS. V lost 2 bases to trimming and J lost 4 bases, with 8 bases between them. This CDR3 reads CALGEVIHDKLIF. DNA of the CDR3: TGTGCTCTTGGGGAAGTAATTCACGATAAACTCATCTTT.

With respect to this clone: A far larger clone is a single base away, which makes a read error likely. This CDR3 is also generated by other DNA sequences in the sample. V and J are TRDV2 and TRDJ1; 10 nucleotides agree with TRDD3. The J gene, not given by TCRdb, was assigned here from a germline match of the nucleotide sequence. There are 15 residues in the CDR3. In germline, CDR1 is GEAIGNYY, CDR2 EKD. CDR3 protein: CACDRGIRSSDKLIF. CDR3 DNA: TGTGCCTGTGATCGGGGGATACGATCGTCCGACAAACTCATCTTT.

This clone was seen only a few times. A read error is likely here: a far larger clone is one base away. Different DNA sequences within this sample yield the same CDR3. The chain joins TRDV1 to TRDJ1; 11 nucleotides line up with TRDD3. The J gene, left out of TCRdb, was set here by checking the DNA against germline. Looked up from germline, CDR1 is TSWWSYY and CDR2 is QGS. This CDR3 comprises 19 residues. CDR3 DNA: TGCGCTCTTGGGGGATTCGATAACTACGTACTGGGGGATATCGATAAACTCATCTTT. It translates to CALGGFDNYVLGDIDKLIF.

This clone was picked up a small number of times. A far larger clone is one base from this, pointing to a likely read error. Other DNA sequences within the sample encode an identical CDR3. This chain connects TRDV1 to TRDJ1; 11 nucleotides match TRDD3. CDR3 length: 18 residues. Per germline, CDR1 TSWWSYY and CDR2 QGS. For the CDR3, the DNA is TGTGCTCTTTGGGAACCCGGCTTACTGGGGGATAAAACTGATAAACTCATCTTT. Its translation: CALWEPGLLGDKTDKLIF.

Turning to this clone: The protein held in TCRdb is that of a much larger clone and does not match this DNA's translation at residue 10, likely because of a read error; the protein shown is translated from the DNA. The chain combines TRDV2 with TRDJ1; perhaps TRDD3 as D (5 bases). No J gene is reported in TCRdb; it was inferred here by comparing the DNA with germline. Germline V gene data show CDR1 as GEAIGNYY and CDR2 as EKD. The V end lost 0 bases, the J end lost 1 base, and 14 bases lay between the germline ends. The CDR3 runs to 16 residues. The CDR3 coding sequence is TGTGCCTGTGACACCAGGGGGGTGCCACGCACCGATAAACTCATCTTT. It codes for CACDTRGVPRTDKLIF.

Of note for this clone: Only one base separates this from a far larger clonotype, so it likely reflects a read error. The same CDR3 arises from other DNA sequences in this sample as well. This sequence joins TRDV2 and TRDJ1; possibly TRDD3 for D (5 bases). In the absence of a J gene in TCRdb, the DNA was matched to germline to assign it here. The CDR3 has 16 amino acids. Looked up from germline, CDR1 is GEAIGNYY and CDR2 is EKD. CDR3 nucleotide sequence: TGTGCCTGCGACACCGGGGTACGGGGGTGTGTCGATAAACTCATCTTT. Translated: CACDTGVRGCVDKLIF.

Turning to this clone: Given a far larger clone just one base away, this is likely a sequencing read error. Additional DNA sequences in this sample encode the identical CDR3. The CDR3 reads CALGEVAPLTLLGEKLIF. CDR3 bases: TGTGCTCTTGGGGAAGTGGCGCCCCTCACCCTACTGGGGGAGAAACTCATCTTT. The chain has TRDV1 and TRDJ1, with 9 bases matching TRDD3. Because TCRdb records no J gene, it was assigned here through a match of the DNA to germline. The trim removed 2 bases at V and 8 bases at J, leaving 18 bases unmatched. CDR1 is TSWWSYY and CDR2 is QGS in the germline V gene. This CDR3 is built from 18 residues.

This clone was seen many times. It differs at one base from a far larger clone, so likely a read error. This sample includes further DNA sequences coding for the same CDR3. J is TRDJ1 and V is TRDV2; 11 bases align to TRDD3. The J gene, not given by TCRdb, was assigned here from a germline match of the nucleotide sequence. V lost 3 bases and J lost 1; bases outside the gene matches: 3. The CDR3 is 15 residues long. Germline-derived CDR1 and CDR2 are GEAIGNYY and EKD. CDR3 sequence reads: CACDRLGDTTDKLIF. DNA of the CDR3: TGTGCCTGTGACCGGCTGGGGGATACCACCGATAAACTCATCTTT.

Concerning this clone: The mismatch at residue 23 between this DNA's translation and the TCRdb protein of a much larger clone likely reflects a read error; the protein shown is translated from the DNA. The J segment was not called; the V segment is TRDV1; TRDD3 is taken as the D call from the table, unchecked against the DNA. In germline, CDR1 is TSWWSYY, CDR2 QGS. The CDR3 contains 24 residues. The CDR3 DNA sequence: TGTGCTCTTGGGGGACTACAGTACACTTCCTGCGGAACGTGGGCAGTACCCCACACCGATAAACTCACCTTT. It codes for CALGGLQYTSCGTWAVPHTDKLTF.

Notes on this clone: A far larger clone lies a single base away; this is likely a read error. Distinct nucleotide sequences in the sample also encode this CDR3. J is TRDJ1 and V is TRDV1; 7 bases align to TRDD3. No J segment appears in TCRdb, so it was assigned here by matching the sequence to germline. Germline-derived CDR1 and CDR2 are TSWWSYY and QGS. The CDR3 has 18 amino acids. The junction had 13 bases not matched to a gene; V was cut back by 3 bases and J by 0 bases. The CDR3 loop is CALGELPVGDDYTDKLIF. CDR3 DNA sequence: TGTGCTCTTGGGGAGCTTCCGGTGGGGGACGACTACACCGATAAACTCATCTTT.